The T cell receptor (beta chain) under discussion was sequenced for a study of beta chain features in type 1 diabetes. The sample holds a few counts of this clone. Its target is not known. Study results and limitations: TCRB rearrangement may or may not be influenced by HLA type; here this remained unresolved.

V shed 3 bases and J shed 2 bases, with 10 bases lying between them. Germline V gene lookup returns CDR1 LNHNV and CDR2 YYDKDF (reference sequence). The CDR3 contains 14 residues. The isolated RNA, all of it, was reverse transcribed, so expressed TCRB transcripts were what got sequenced. Profiling relied on immunoSEQ multiplex PCR, and the TCRdb table lists in-frame clones only, not all of them. This table holds just over 450,000 clones, about 30% found once. V usage is TRBV15 and J usage is TRBJ2-5; D might be TRBD2 (5 bases). This sequence was found in a man younger than 35 in good health. The sequenced sample was naive CD4+ T cells from blood. The CDR3, as DNA: TGTGCCACCAGCAGGAGGGTCGGTCAAGAGACCCAGTACTTC. Protein: CATSRRVGQETQYF. Drawing the rest from reference TRBV15 and TRBJ2-5, the complete variable domain is DAMVIQNPRYQVTQFGKPVTLSCSQTLNHNVMYWYQQKSSQAPKLLFHYYDKDFNNEADTPDNFQSRRPNTSFCFLDIRSPGLGDTAMYLCATSRRVGQETQYFGPGTRLLVL.